A selection of T cell receptor beta chains follows, all from one sample in a study of T cells in Graves' hyperthyroidism and ophthalmopathy. One entry per CDR3 protein results from TCRdb running MiXCR on the multiplex PCR reads. The top ten hold approximately 27% of the sample, which has approximately 400,000 distinct CDR3 sequences, roughly 13% seen once. Sequenced material: blood. Receptors originate from a man aged 45-60 years with Graves' ophthalmopathy. The conserved cysteine and the conserved F or W are not part of the CDR3 here.

v_call	j_call	cdr3_aa
TRBV18	TRBJ2-5	ASSMGQQETQY
TRBV12-3/TRBV12-4	TRBJ1-1	ASSLELGTEAF
TRBV7-9	TRBJ2-7	ASSFSEINEQY
TRBV2	TRBJ2-1	ASRVDRGFRDEQF
TRBV6-1	TRBJ2-5	ASSELGGEETQY
TRBV7-9	TRBJ2-2	ASSTPSGSWTGELF
TRBV2	TRBJ2-5	ASSGRTSDKETQY
TRBV5-6	TRBJ2-3	ASSLGDITDTQY
TRBV9	TRBJ2-2	ASSVEARSTGELF
TRBV29-1	TRBJ1-3	SVTVVDTIY
TRBV29-1	TRBJ1-2	SVDSGGRQGDYGYT
TRBV4-1	TRBJ1-1	ASSRGFGAF
TRBV27	TRBJ2-7	ASSPPSGTSYEQY
TRBV6-2/TRBV6-3	TRBJ2-1	ASSYSRNYNEQF
TRBV30	TRBJ2-6	AWSVQGVGANVLT
TRBV6-1	TRBJ2-7	ASSFIVGFEGRSSYEQY
TRBV3-1	TRBJ2-3	ASSLQARTDTQY
TRBV9	TRBJ2-1	ASSVDASRGDEQF
TRBV7-6	TRBJ2-1	ASRPVAGGHNEQF
TRBV5-1	TRBJ2-7	ACSLGWGQEKTYEQY
TRBV9	TRBJ2-3	ASSVVGRSTDTQY
TRBV10-3	TRBJ1-4	ATSTGDEKLF
TRBV5-1	TRBJ2-7	ASSSGYPSAGAYEQY
TRBV19	TRBJ2-5	ASSIFGWETQY
TRBV29-1	TRBJ1-5	SVPGEASNQPQH
TRBV20-1	TRBJ2-5	SAPRDSGETQY
TRBV6-1	TRBJ1-4	ASFGAEKLF
TRBV20-1	TRBJ2-1	SVGSGRSDNEQF
TRBV24-1	TRBJ2-1	ATSYHRDTPKGEQF
TRBV5-1	TRBJ2-7	ASSSPGLAGEEQY
TRBV7-2	TRBJ2-7	ASSLTRRGATAYEQY
TRBV9	TRBJ1-1	ASSVELRDTEAF
TRBV7-9	TRBJ1-5	ASSNDRGHITPQH
TRBV11-2	TRBJ2-5	ASRSGTETQY
TRBV12-3/TRBV12-4	TRBJ2-3	ASSLALGDTQY
TRBV20-1	TRBJ2-3	SAPRRPDTQY
TRBV30	TRBJ1-2	AWSTRGAKYGYT
TRBV18	TRBJ2-5	ASSPLPPATSQETQY
TRBV6-1	TRBJ2-7	ASKRTASEQY
TRBV12-3/TRBV12-4	TRBJ2-5	ASSFAPGLVTETQY